Detailed here is one T cell receptor (beta chain). Per the original methods: Reference gene primers were amplified, and this amplification served to estimate nucleated cell counts. Here immunoSEQ multiplex PCR was the method, and the copy in TCRdb shows in-frame clones only, minus some. The DNA was the basis for D and trimming; V, J and clone size are from that table. The sample has fewer than 90,000 clones, about 86% seen once; the top ten hold 17%. The data derive from a study of blood T cell repertoires in COVID-19. Study context: COVID-19 samples, acute and convalescent, were from the United States, Italy and Spain. Nucleic acid was either cDNA or gDNA, and it came from T cells, B-cell-depleted T cells, or PBMCs.

Germline assignment: CDR1 LNHDA and CDR2 SQIVND (reference sequence). The V gene end was trimmed by 4 bases and the J gene end by 1 base; junction bases not matched to a gene: 4. The CDR3 is made up of 15 amino acids. This sequence joins TRBV19 and TRBJ2-3; TRBD2 agrees at 8 bases. The sequenced sample was peripheral blood. This TCR derives from an elderly man in a cohort sampled during active COVID-19. The CDR3 protein is CASSTGLGGTDTQYF. CDR3 sequence (DNA): TGTGCCAGTAGTACGGGACTAGGTGGCACAGATACGCAGTATTTT.